The rows below give T cell receptor beta chains drawn from one sample of a study of cytomegalovirus exposure and HLA in healthy donors. Data came from immunoSEQ multiplex PCR; TCRdb stores just in-frame clones and leaves some out. The sample has 170,000 or so clones, roughly 70% seen once. What was sequenced was PBMCs. These receptors came from a male donor in good health and CMV-seronegative. Both conserved end residues are trimmed from each CDR3. Each record gives: V gene, J gene, CDR3 protein.

v_call: TRBV6-6; j_call: TRBJ1-6; cdr3_aa: ASSSSAGVSSPLH
v_call: TRBV19; j_call: TRBJ1-3; cdr3_aa: ASSIMSSGNTIY
v_call: TRBV6-1; j_call: TRBJ1-5; cdr3_aa: ASSEAGGDFGPRH
v_call: TRBV6-1; j_call: TRBJ1-5; cdr3_aa: ASTEGQGYQPQH
v_call: TRBV6-6; j_call: TRBJ1-5; cdr3_aa: ASSPGGSNQPQH
v_call: TRBV6-4; j_call: TRBJ1-1; cdr3_aa: ASSASGTGKNTEAF
v_call: TRBV6-4; j_call: TRBJ2-3; cdr3_aa: ASKRTDANTDTQY
v_call: TRBV28; j_call: TRBJ1-2; cdr3_aa: ASSIGTGEYGYT
v_call: TRBV14; j_call: TRBJ2-3; cdr3_aa: ASSQSHGDTQY
v_call: TRBV27; j_call: TRBJ1-2; cdr3_aa: ASRITYRDYGYT
v_call: TRBV30; j_call: TRBJ1-3; cdr3_aa: AWRDVGGSGNTIY
v_call: TRBV6-6; j_call: TRBJ1-1; cdr3_aa: ASSYDPRGRQAF
v_call: TRBV28; j_call: TRBJ1-1; cdr3_aa: ASRRHDRISNEAF
v_call: TRBV6-6; j_call: TRBJ1-1; cdr3_aa: ASSYSMANTEAF
v_call: TRBV19; j_call: TRBJ2-7; cdr3_aa: ASSPRTGSYEQY
v_call: TRBV30; j_call: TRBJ2-3; cdr3_aa: AWRGLAGGTDTQY
v_call: TRBV28; j_call: TRBJ1-1; cdr3_aa: ASSPWTGNTEAF
v_call: TRBV9; j_call: TRBJ1-4; cdr3_aa: ASSASNEKLF
v_call: TRBV28; j_call: TRBJ1-2; cdr3_aa: ASSTPALGGYT
v_call: TRBV15; j_call: TRBJ1-5; cdr3_aa: ATSRGTANQPQH
v_call: TRBV7-9; j_call: TRBJ2-7; cdr3_aa: SSSFDRRTYEQY
v_call: TRBV15; j_call: TRBJ2-3; cdr3_aa: ATSRDQGGPDTQY
v_call: TRBV7-9; j_call: TRBJ2-3; cdr3_aa: ASSSGGAGNTQY
v_call: TRBV19; j_call: TRBJ1-2; cdr3_aa: ASRATGVYGYT
v_call: TRBV18; j_call: TRBJ2-1; cdr3_aa: ASSPQPPEQF
v_call: TRBV19; j_call: TRBJ2-7; cdr3_aa: ASRQTSGSGYEQY
v_call: TRBV15; j_call: TRBJ2-5; cdr3_aa: ATSIDGGVQETQY
v_call: TRBV9; j_call: TRBJ1-5; cdr3_aa: ARLGLYYGNQPQH
v_call: TRBV5-8; j_call: TRBJ1-2; cdr3_aa: ASIVLGEPFYGYT
v_call: TRBV20-1; j_call: TRBJ1-2; cdr3_aa: SAGGLGYT
v_call: TRBV21-1; j_call: TRBJ2-1; cdr3_aa: ASALPYNDGL
v_call: TRBV6-5; j_call: TRBJ1-6; cdr3_aa: ASSYQGAPNSPLH
v_call: TRBV5-1; j_call: TRBJ1-2; cdr3_aa: ASSLETGHGYGYT
v_call: TRBV20-1; j_call: TRBJ2-3; cdr3_aa: SARRGDTQY
v_call: TRBV15; j_call: TRBJ2-5; cdr3_aa: ATSSRGVGQQY
v_call: TRBV30; j_call: TRBJ1-2; cdr3_aa: AWSVGAGKNYGYT
v_call: TRBV6-4; j_call: TRBJ2-6; cdr3_aa: ASSGLAGANVLT
v_call: TRBV6-6; j_call: TRBJ2-7; cdr3_aa: ASSLVAGGEQY
v_call: TRBV11-2; j_call: TRBJ1-6; cdr3_aa: ASSLLGSSYNSPLH
v_call: TRBV19; j_call: TRBJ2-1; cdr3_aa: ASTNQLLAPSSYNEQF
v_call: TRBV5-1; j_call: TRBJ1-1; cdr3_aa: ASSSIPESSTEAF
v_call: TRBV9; j_call: TRBJ2-1; cdr3_aa: ASSVVGESYNEQF
v_call: TRBV29-1; j_call: TRBJ2-7; cdr3_aa: SGLGGSSYEQY
v_call: TRBV11-2; j_call: TRBJ2-3; cdr3_aa: ASSLEGTSGSTDTQY
v_call: TRBV28; j_call: TRBJ2-1; cdr3_aa: ASSPRTSGSEQF
v_call: TRBV12-5; j_call: TRBJ2-5; cdr3_aa: ASGLGQLQETQY
v_call: TRBV5-1; j_call: TRBJ2-4; cdr3_aa: ASSLEGPKNIQY
v_call: TRBV10-3; j_call: NA; cdr3_aa: AIGSTGYEQY
v_call: TRBV28; j_call: TRBJ1-2; cdr3_aa: ASSAGGHYGYT
v_call: TRBV18; j_call: TRBJ2-7; cdr3_aa: ASSPLNPGQGPYEQY
v_call: TRBV9; j_call: TRBJ1-5; cdr3_aa: ASSVGGQNQPQH
v_call: TRBV10-3; j_call: TRBJ2-1; cdr3_aa: AIRKEEGFYEQF